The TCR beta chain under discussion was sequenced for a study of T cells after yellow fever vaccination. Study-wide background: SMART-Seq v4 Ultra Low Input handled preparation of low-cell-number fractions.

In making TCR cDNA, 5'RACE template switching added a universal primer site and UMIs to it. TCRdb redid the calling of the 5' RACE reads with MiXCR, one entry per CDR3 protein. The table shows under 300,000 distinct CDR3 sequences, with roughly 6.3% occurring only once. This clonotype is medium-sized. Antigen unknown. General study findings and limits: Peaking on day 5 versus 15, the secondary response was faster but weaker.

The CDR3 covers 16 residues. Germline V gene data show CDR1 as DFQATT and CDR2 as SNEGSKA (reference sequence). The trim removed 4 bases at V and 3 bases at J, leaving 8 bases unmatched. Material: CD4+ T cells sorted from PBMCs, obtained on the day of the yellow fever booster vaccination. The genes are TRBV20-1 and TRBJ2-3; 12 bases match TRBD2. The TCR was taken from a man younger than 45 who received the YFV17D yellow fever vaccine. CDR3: CSATSVLAGGTDTQYF. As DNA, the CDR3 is TGCAGTGCTACGTCCGTACTAGCGGGAGGAACAGATACGCAGTATTTT.